This T cell receptor beta chain was recorded in a study of cytotoxic CD8 clonotypes in ibrutinib-treated CLL. Study information: Timing of response sample collection was a median roughly twelve months after treatment start, with a range of 6 to 36. Productive templates per sample averaged roughly 270,000; productive rearrangements, some 99,000. Regarding the study as a whole: Samples were collected at differing times from sustained-remission and progressing patients. Increased clonality at ibrutinib response gave way to a return toward baseline at progression.

Trimming left V 5 bases short and J 2 bases short, with 11 bases between. The germline V gene has CDR1 MDHEN and CDR2 SYDVKM. The CDR3 covers 14 residues. Assay: immunoSEQ multiplex PCR; the TCRdb copy retains only in-frame clones and omits some. The sample yields over 250,000 clones, 76% seen once. About this clone itself: Its antigen is still unknown.

V usage is TRBV28 and J usage is TRBJ2-3, with D tentatively TRBD2 (5 bases). The TCR sequence derives from a human donor with chronic lymphocytic leukemia. The sample was PBMCs, taken at disease progression, from a patient treated with ibrutinib. CDR3 sequence reads: CASSTRDYTDTQYF. As DNA, the CDR3 is TGTGCCAGCAGTACTAGAGACTACACAGATACGCAGTATTTT. Supplemented by reference TRBV28 and TRBJ2-3, the full variable domain reads DVKVTQSSRYLVKRTGEKVFLECVQDMDHENMFWYRQDPGLGLRLIYFSYDVKMKEKGDIPEGYSVSREKKERFSLILESASTNQTSMYLCASSTRDYTDTQYFGPGTRLTVL.